The clone carrying this T cell receptor (beta chain) came up a few times. Its matching antigen is unknown. This CDR3 comprises 15 residues. V lost 6 bases and J lost 5; bases outside the gene matches: 9. Germline values: CDR1 MNHEY, CDR2 SMNVEV (reference sequence). This specimen belongs to a study of OX40 agonist ivuxolimab in advanced cancers. As for the study in general: Ivuxolimab, an antibody acting as an agonist of OX40 (CD134), was used to treat patients. Dose-escalation patients suffered from hepatocellular carcinoma, melanoma, renal cell or head and neck cancer. Study-wide results and caveats: Within 6 weeks, CD4+ and CD8+ blood T cells expanded clonally at 0.1 to 3.0 mg/kg.

The data were produced by immunoSEQ multiplex PCR, yet TCRdb's version contains in-frame clones alone and is incomplete. The table records around 72,000 clones, around 86% of them present only once. Enrollment shut out patients with autoimmune disease history or systemic immunosuppression. This rearrangement joins TRBV27 to TRBJ2-5; 10 nucleotides match TRBD2. The receptor's source is an adult with an advanced solid tumor such as melanoma, head and neck, liver or kidney cancer. Sequenced here: CD4+ or CD8+ T cells sorted from blood, sampled in a trial of the OX40 agonist ivuxolimab. The CDR3 spells CASRISGGATETQYF. The CDR3 nucleotides read TGTGCCAGCAGGATAAGCGGGGGGGCGACTGAGACCCAGTACTTC.